The next 29 T cell receptor beta chains were all read from a single sample in a study of cytomegalovirus exposure and HLA in healthy donors. PCR involved 60 Vbeta and 13 Jbeta primers. TCRdb's table, derived via immunoSEQ multiplex PCR, lists solely in-frame clones and lacks some. The sample has roughly 50,000 clones, and its top ten clones hold about 2.2%. Sequences were obtained from PBMCs. The receptors were gathered from a female donor in good health and CMV-seronegative.

The CDR3 protein is CASSPMEGLDGFPLNNEQFF. CDR3 bases: TGCGCCAGCAGCCCGATGGAGGGTCTTGATGGTTTCCCGTTGAACAATGAGCAGTTCTTC. The rearrangement uses TRBV5-1 and TRBJ2-1; D may be TRBD2 (6 bases). The ends were cut back, 4 bases at V and 5 bases at J, with 31 bases in the middle. CDR1 is SGHRS and CDR2 is YFSETQ in the germline V gene. This CDR3 region has 20 residues.

The genes are TRBV4-3 and TRBJ2-7, with 9 bases aligning to TRBD2. CDR3 length equals 15 residues. Trimming cost V 1 base and J 2 bases; bases outside gene matches: 3. CDR1 and CDR2 from the germline V gene are LGHNA and YSLEER. The DNA of the CDR3 is TGCGCCAGCAGCCAAGGCCCTAGCGGGGCCTACGAGCAGTACTTC. As protein: CASSQGPSGAYEQYF.

The CDR3 region has the DNA TGTGCCAGCAGAAAGAGGGGGAATACAGAGACCCAGTACTTC. It is translated as CASRKRGNTETQYF. The V and J genes are TRBV7-9 and TRBJ2-5; maybe TRBD1 (6 bases). Per the germline V gene, CDR1 is SEHNR and CDR2 is FQNEAQ (reference sequence). The V gene lost 6 bases and the J gene lost 4 bases, with 15 bases spanning the gap. CDR3 length equals 14 residues. Complete variable domain (other parts from reference TRBV7-9 and TRBJ2-5): DTGVSQNPRHKITKRGQNVTFRCDPISEHNRLYWYRQTLGQGPEFLTYFQNEAQLEKSRLLSDRFSAERPKGSFSTLEIQRTEQGDSAMYLCASRKRGNTETQYFGPGTRLLVL.

The rearrangement joins TRBV5-1 to TRBJ2-6; TRBD2 is a possible D gene (5 bases). The CDR3 spans 16 residues. V lost 6 bases and J 0 bases, leaving 13 bases between the germline ends. Germline V CDR1 and CDR2: SGHRS, YFSETQ. The CDR3 DNA follows: TGCGCCAGCACCAATTCCGGAGGCTCTGGGGCCAACGTCCTGACTTTC. Translating gives CASTNSGGSGANVLTF.

The rearrangement joins TRBV2 to TRBJ1-5; D gene uncertain. The V and J ends lost 6 bases and 10 bases respectively, with 13 bases between them. The CDR3 is made up of 12 amino acids. Per the germline V gene, CDR1 is SNHLY and CDR2 is FYNNEI. DNA of the CDR3: TGTGCCAGCAGACGCTCTGAGGAACCCCAGCATTTT. The encoded protein is CASRRSEEPQHF.

The J gene is TRBJ1-6, the V gene TRBV4-3, with 7 positions matching TRBD1. The CDR3 totals 15 residues. Germline V gene data show CDR1 as LGHNA and CDR2 as YSLEER. J was trimmed by 7 bases and V by 4 bases; bases with no gene match: 7. The CDR3 sequence: CASSRSDRFNSPLHF. The CDR3 DNA reads as TGCGCCAGCAGCCGGTCGGACAGGTTCAATTCACCCCTCCACTTT.

The chain couples TRBV4-2 to TRBJ2-7; the D gene is possibly TRBD2 (6 bases). In germline, CDR1 is LGHNA, CDR2 YNFKEQ. Trimming removed 0 bases from V and 4 bases from J, with 13 bases in between. The CDR3 spans 15 residues. The CDR3 DNA follows: TGTGCCAGCAGCCAAGATCTGGGACTGATTTACGAGCAGTACTTC. Encoded protein: CASSQDLGLIYEQYF.

The V gene is TRBV7-3, the J gene TRBJ1-2; D is possibly TRBD1 (6 bases). Germline assignment: CDR1 SGHTA and CDR2 FQGTGA. The germline V and J ends were trimmed by 2 bases and 3 bases, with 10 bases remaining between them. The CDR3 covers 14 residues. Here the CDR3 reads CASSLHPGDYGYTF. The CDR3 region has the DNA TGTGCCAGCAGCTTACACCCAGGGGACTATGGCTACACCTTC.

This chain uses TRBV30 with TRBJ2-7; TRBD2 matches 8 bases. V shed 5 bases, J shed 4 bases, and the junction held 7 bases outside the gene matches. CDR1 is GTSNPN, CDR2 SVGIG, per germline (reference sequence). This CDR3 contains 13 residues. CDR3 in amino acids: CAWRLASRYEQYF. CDR3 nucleotide sequence: TGTGCCTGGCGACTAGCGAGTAGGTACGAGCAGTACTTC. Variable domain in full (rest from reference TRBV30 and TRBJ2-7): SQTIHQWPATLVQPVGSPLSLECTVEGTSNPNLYWYRQAAGRGLQLLFYSVGIGQISSEVPQNLSASRPQDRQFILSSKKLLLSDSGFYLCAWRLASRYEQYFGPGTRLTVT.

V gene TRBV6-6 combines with J gene TRBJ2-5, with 7 bases aligning to TRBD2. Germline CDR1 is MNHNY and CDR2 is SVGAGI (reference sequence). The CDR3 spans 16 residues. V was pared by 7 bases and J by 5 bases, with 16 bases of the junction left unmatched. CDR3 in amino acids: CASILVGGTGGETQYF. In DNA, the CDR3 is TGTGCCAGCATCCTCGTGGGGGGAACGGGGGGTGAGACCCAGTACTTC.

The chain has TRBV11-3 and TRBJ2-7; D call uncertain. Germline CDR1 and CDR2: SGHNT and YENEEA. The CDR3 runs 12 residues. V lost 4 bases to trimming and J lost 4 bases, with 8 bases between them. Written as DNA, the CDR3 is TGTGCCAGCAGCTCCCTAGGTTACGAGCAGTACTTC. Translation gives CASSSLGYEQYF.

The chain recombines TRBV6-5 with TRBJ1-6, with 7 nucleotides matching TRBD1. The germline CDR1 and CDR2 sequences are MNHEY and SVGAGI. The CDR3 spans 14 residues. Germline trimming cut 5 bases from V and 4 bases from J; bases unmatched to any gene: 2. The CDR3 bases are TGTGCCAGCAGTCCGGGACAGTATAATTCACCCCTCCACTTT. As protein: CASSPGQYNSPLHF.

The V and J genes are TRBV5-1 and TRBJ1-2; no reliable D call. Deletions cut 0 bases from V and 3 bases from J, with 6 bases between. Germline V gene lookup returns CDR1 SGHRS and CDR2 YFSETQ. CDR3 length: 13 residues. The CDR3 DNA sequence: TGCGCCAGCAGCTTGGACTCGGACTATGGCTACACCTTC. Translation gives CASSLDSDYGYTF.

The chain couples TRBV6-5 to TRBJ2-3, with TRBD2 identical over 7 bases. CDR3 length: 14 amino acids. Germline V gene sequence: CDR1 MNHEY, CDR2 SVGAGI. After removal of 7 bases from V and 1 base from J, the junction contained 5 bases not matched to a gene. The CDR3 DNA reads as TGTGCCAGCAAACGAGCGGGGCGCACAGATACGCAGTATTTT. Residues: CASKRAGRTDTQYF.

This rearrangement joins TRBV6-1 to TRBJ2-1, with 9 bases identical to TRBD1. V shed 10 bases and J 5 bases; nucleotides not matched to a gene: 3. The CDR3 has 12 residues. Germline CDR1 is MNHNS and CDR2 is SASEGT. In DNA, the CDR3 is TGTGCCACCGGGACAGGGAACAATGAGCAGTTCTTC. Translating gives CATGTGNNEQFF.

This chain connects TRBV7-9 to TRBJ2-1; D is unresolved. This CDR3 comprises 12 residues. Germline V lookup: CDR1 SEHNR, CDR2 FQNEAQ (reference sequence). Trimming removed 3 bases from V and 5 bases from J, with 5 bases in between. In DNA form, the CDR3 reads TGTGCCAGCAGCTTCCTCGACAATGAGCAGTTCTTC. This codes for CASSFLDNEQFF.

The J gene is TRBJ2-5, the V gene TRBV18; tentative D call: TRBD1 (5 bases). The CDR3 extends over 15 amino acids. V lost 1 base and J lost 5, with 14 bases in between. Germline CDR1 KGHSH, CDR2 LQKENI. CDR3 sequence (DNA): TGTGCCAGCTCACCACAGTCAGGGTATCGGGAGACCCAGTACTTC. It yields the protein CASSPQSGYRETQYF.

The J gene is TRBJ1-2, the V gene TRBV30, with D tentatively TRBD1 (6 bases). There are 15 residues in the CDR3. Germline assignment: CDR1 GTSNPN and CDR2 SVGIG (reference sequence). Trimming left V 0 bases short and J 5 bases short, with 16 bases between. This CDR3 reads CAWSVLEARGYGYTF. The CDR3 bases are TGTGCCTGGAGTGTATTGGAGGCAAGGGGGTATGGCTACACCTTC. Based on the CDR3 plus reference TRBV30 and TRBJ1-2, the full variable domain is SQTIHQWPATLVQPVGSPLSLECTVEGTSNPNLYWYRQAAGRGLQLLFYSVGIGQISSEVPQNLSASRPQDRQFILSSKKLLLSDSGFYLCAWSVLEARGYGYTFGSGTRLTVV.

The chain uses TRBV5-1 and TRBJ2-4; a possible D gene is TRBD1 (5 bases). The CDR3 sequence is 16 residues long. The V end lost 0 bases, the J end lost 1 base, and 11 bases lay between the germline ends. Per the germline V gene, CDR1 is SGHRS and CDR2 is YFSETQ. The DNA of the CDR3 is TGCGCCAGCAGCTTGGCAGCAGGGATGGCCAAAAACATTCAGTACTTC. It specifies CASSLAAGMAKNIQYF. The entire variable domain, with the rest obtained from reference TRBV5-1 and TRBJ2-4, is as follows: KAGVTQTPRYLIKTRGQQVTLSCSPISGHRSVSWYQQTPGQGLQFLFEYFSETQRNKGNFPGRFSGRQFSNSRSEMNVSTLELGDSALYLCASSLAAGMAKNIQYFGAGTRLSVL.

The V gene is TRBV5-1, the J gene TRBJ1-2; 10 positions match TRBD1. This CDR3 has 15 amino acids. J lost 3 bases, V lost 3 bases, and 5 bases had no gene match. From germline, CDR1 is SGHRS and CDR2 YFSETQ. Here the CDR3 DNA reads TGCGCCAGCAGCTCGACAGGGGGCGGCGACTATGGCTACACCTTC. This translates into CASSSTGGGDYGYTF.

CDR3 DNA: TGTGCCAGCAGTTACTCGTTCTTAGAGTATAATTCACCCCTCCACTTT. Translating it yields CASSYSFLEYNSPLHF. J is TRBJ1-6 and V is TRBV6-5, with no clear D. The CDR3 is made up of 16 amino acids. CDR1 and CDR2 (germline): MNHEY, SVGAGI. Trimming removed 0 bases from V and 4 bases from J, with 10 bases in between.

The gene calls are TRBV5-1 and TRBJ2-1; 7 nucleotides align to TRBD2. In germline, CDR1 is SGHRS, CDR2 YFSETQ. Trimming at V came to 4 bases and at J to 6 bases, leaving 10 bases not matched to a gene. The CDR3 is 15 amino acids. Here the CDR3 reads CASSRRRERGNEQFF. CDR3 coding DNA: TGCGCCAGCAGCCGTCGGCGGGAGAGGGGCAATGAGCAGTTCTTC.

DNA of the CDR3: TGTGCCTGGACCGCAGGGACTGTCTACGAGCAGTACTTC. Translating it yields CAWTAGTVYEQYF. The chain employs TRBV30 and TRBJ2-7; TRBD2 might be the D (6 bases). From germline, CDR1 is GTSNPN and CDR2 SVGIG (reference sequence). The length of the CDR3 is 13 residues. V was cut by 4 bases and J by 3 bases, with 13 bases left in between.

V gene TRBV19 combines with J gene TRBJ2-7; D perhaps matches TRBD1 (6 bases). Trimming shortened V by 8 bases and J by 0 bases, and 14 bases separated the two germline ends. This CDR3 region has 14 residues. Germline V gene sequence: CDR1 LNHDA, CDR2 SQIVND (reference sequence). Here the CDR3 DNA reads TGTGCCAGTTCGGTGGGGACACGCTCCTACGAGCAGTACTTC. Translating gives CASSVGTRSYEQYF.

This chain uses TRBV7-9 with TRBJ2-3, with D perhaps TRBD2 (6 bases). CDR1 SEHNR and CDR2 FQNEAQ come from the germline V gene (reference sequence). The CDR3 sequence is 15 residues long. V dropped 5 bases and J dropped 2 bases, with 14 bases sitting between them. The CDR3 loop is CASSREAGFTDTQYF. DNA for the CDR3: TGTGCCAGCAGCCGCGAGGCGGGGTTCACAGATACGCAGTATTTT.

The gene calls are TRBV9 and TRBJ1-6, with D tentatively TRBD1 (6 bases). CDR3 length: 15 amino acids. In germline, CDR1 is SGDLS, CDR2 YYNGEE. The V and J ends lost 1 base and 7 bases respectively, with 12 bases between them. The CDR3 DNA is TGTGCCAGCAGCGTAAGTCCACAGGGAAATTCACCCCTCCACTTT. Its protein product is CASSVSPQGNSPLHF.

This rearrangement joins TRBV30 to TRBJ1-1; TRBD1 aligns across 7 bases. Germline loops: CDR1 GTSNPN, CDR2 SVGIG (reference sequence). The CDR3 length is 12 residues. V dropped 1 base and J dropped 7; count of bases not matched to a gene: 3. CDR3 DNA sequence: TGTGCCTGGAGTGCGGGACAGAATGAAGCTTTCTTT. The encoded protein is CAWSAGQNEAFF.

This rearrangement joins TRBV2 to TRBJ2-3; TRBD1 aligns across 9 bases. Germline CDR1 reads SNHLY; CDR2 reads FYNNEI. V dropped 8 bases and J dropped 4; count of bases not matched to a gene: 7. The CDR3 contains 14 residues. CDR3 loop: CASRTGDLADTQYF. The CDR3 nucleotides read TGTGCCAGCCGGACAGGGGATCTTGCAGATACGCAGTATTTT.

The V call is TRBV15, the J call TRBJ2-1; 9 bases are shared with TRBD2. CDR1 and CDR2 (germline): LNHNV, YYDKDF (reference sequence). V shed 0 bases and J 7 bases; nucleotides not matched to a gene: 7. The CDR3 runs 16 residues. CDR3 amino acids: CATSREREGPPNEQFF. The CDR3 DNA follows: TGTGCCACCAGCAGAGAGCGGGAGGGCCCTCCTAATGAGCAGTTCTTC.